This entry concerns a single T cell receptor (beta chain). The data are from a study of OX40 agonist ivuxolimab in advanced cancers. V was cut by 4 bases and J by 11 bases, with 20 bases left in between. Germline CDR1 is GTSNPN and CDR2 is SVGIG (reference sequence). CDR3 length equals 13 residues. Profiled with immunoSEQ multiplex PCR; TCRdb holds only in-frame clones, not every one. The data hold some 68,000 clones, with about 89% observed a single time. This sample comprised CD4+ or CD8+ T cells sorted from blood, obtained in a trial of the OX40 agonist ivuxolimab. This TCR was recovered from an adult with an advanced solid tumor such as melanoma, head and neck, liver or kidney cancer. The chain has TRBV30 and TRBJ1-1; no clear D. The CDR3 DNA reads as TGTGCCTGGAAATTGTTTGGCGGGAGAACGGCTTTCTTT. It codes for CAWKLFGGRTAFF.